Listed below are T cell receptor beta chains from one sample, sequenced in a study of a mutant IDH1 vaccine in newly diagnosed glioma. The method was immunoSEQ multiplex PCR; TCRdb's version includes in-frame clones alone and lacks a portion of them. This sample carries 26,000 or so clones, around four fifths of them seen once, and the ten largest clones take roughly a third. These TCRs are of unknown antigen specificity. The starting material was PBMCs, obtained from a glioma patient whose treatment included an IDH1 peptide vaccine. These TCRs come from a man aged 25 to 40 with glioma. CDR3s include the opening cysteine and the closing phenylalanine or tryptophan. Fields, in order: D gene, V gene, J gene, CDR3 protein. The D gene is left open where the match is weak.

>TRBD1|TRBV14|TRBJ1-1
CASSQDRSRGLTEAFF
>.|TRBV19|TRBJ1-5
CASKHTDSNQPQHF
>.|TRBV5-1|TRBJ2-1
CASSLLPGVKVANEQFF
>TRBD2|TRBV6-1|TRBJ2-1
CASSVLAGGQDEQFF
>TRBD1|TRBV5-6|TRBJ1-1
CASSPAPRQGRTEAFF
>.|TRBV7-8|TRBJ2-7
CASSFSYEQYF
>.|TRBV27|TRBJ2-7
CASSLSGLGYEQYF
>.|TRBV2|TRBJ1-1
CASSEPRATTEAFF
>.|TRBV2|TRBJ1-1
CASSEITGMTEAFF
>.|TRBV7-9|TRBJ2-5
CASSFKETQYF
>.|TRBV7-9|TRBJ1-1
CASSLGGTPNTEAFF
>.|TRBV29-1|TRBJ2-7
CSVGDPQYF
>TRBD1|TRBV5-4|TRBJ1-3
CASSAADRETDTIYF
>.|TRBV9|TRBJ1-1
CASSVAPQGILTEAFF
>TRBD2|TRBV28|TRBJ2-5
CASRSGGEGQETQYF
>.|TRBV5-6|TRBJ2-7
CASSLAGVAEQYF
>.|TRBV9|TRBJ1-2
CASSVASGQIYGYTF
>TRBD1|TRBV4-2|TRBJ1-6
CASSQVDGTGLSSYNSPLHF
>TRBD1|TRBV6-1|TRBJ2-7
CASRTGTGYEQYF
>.|TRBV4-1|TRBJ2-2
CASSQDLGAGITGELFF
>TRBD1|TRBV27|TRBJ1-1
CASTRTGDKPAEAFF
>.|TRBV18|TRBJ2-7
CASSPPGNSYEQYF
>.|TRBV2|TRBJ1-2
CASNTGWDYGYTF
>.|TRBV25-1|TRBJ2-3
CASSDVRTRGGTDTQYF
>.|TRBV4-1|TRBJ2-5
CASSLGVGETQYF
>.|TRBV19|TRBJ1-2
CASNGRGRGFHGYTF
>.|TRBV9|TRBJ1-1
CASSVAPVGNTEAFF
>.|TRBV28|TRBJ2-3
CASSTQESTDTQYF
>.|TRBV7-9|TRBJ2-2
CASSSTTNFGGQNTGELFF
>TRBD2|TRBV4-2|TRBJ2-1
CASSLRRGLARNEQFF
>.|TRBV4-1|TRBJ1-1
CASSQDGTLGTEAFF
>.|TRBV5-1|TRBJ2-7
CASSLMTASEQYF
>.|TRBV7-9|TRBJ1-6
CASSPDLGNSPLHF
>TRBD1|TRBV7-9|TRBJ2-3
CASSPMGTGAADTQYF
>.|TRBV6-1|TRBJ1-2
CASSESGTPYGYTF
>TRBD1|TRBV18|TRBJ2-1
CASSPRDRGTIRGDEQFF
>.|TRBV6-5|TRBJ2-7
CASSYGRGPSYEQYF
>.|TRBV30|TRBJ2-5
CAWSRPNGETQYF
>.|TRBV9|TRBJ2-2
CASSVGRDWPPGELFF
>TRBD1|TRBV30|TRBJ2-3
CAWSADRADTQYF
>.|TRBV14|TRBJ1-1
CASSQGRLPTEAFF
>TRBD2|TRBV6-4|TRBJ2-5
CASSDSNYSGGTGYF
>.|TRBV7-6|TRBJ1-1
CASSLGGWNTEAFF
>.|TRBV7-6|TRBJ2-6
CASSPVTGSPSTGANVLTF
>.|TRBV10-3|TRBJ2-5
CAISVQVQETQYF